This T cell receptor beta chain was recorded in a study of blood T cell repertoires in COVID-19 (TCRdb year 2020). Study-level background: Samples from collaborators originated in the United States, Italy and Spain and spanned both the acute and convalescent phases of COVID-19. Where available, HLA class I and class II types were taken from metadata supplied by the sample provider and were not determined by assay-based typing. A freely available public database, intended as a resource for researchers studying the immune response to SARS-CoV-2, is where the repertoires were released. Deeply sampled blood TCRbeta repertoires from subjects exposed to, actively infected with, or recovered from COVID-19 were included in the dataset. Nearly every sample came with metadata listing a de-identified subject ID, COVID-19 status, age in years and sex. Samples were obtained from the ongoing ImmuneRACE study (first 160 participants) and from over a thousand subjects provided by 6 global collaborators. The prospective study material was composed of cDNA or gDNA derived from T cells, B-cell-depleted T cells, or PBMCs. Overall study outcomes, separate from this receptor: Clinical and demographic metadata were provided uncurated, with the amount varying by source and participant.

Each collaborating institution followed its own protocols to collect whole blood in K2EDTA tubes. For TCRbeta analysis, collaborator samples were shipped as frozen whole blood, as isolated PBMCs, or as DNA extracted from either sample type. The germline ends are 14 bases apart after V is trimmed by 1 base and J by 1 base. The CDR3, from cysteine to phenylalanine, totals 17 residues. Only CDR3 DNA is held: 51 bases, read in frame from base 1. The germline V gene supplies CDR1 SGHTA and CDR2 FQGNSA. On this clone itself: What antigen it recognizes has not been identified. No much larger clonotype is one base removed from it; base qualities were not supplied.

TCRbeta CDR3 regions were amplified from genomic DNA by means of the immunoSEQ Assay, a bias-controlled multiplex PCR. The original pipeline was this. Nucleated cell counts per sample were estimated from amplification of reference gene primers within the assay. To quantify the absolute abundance of each unique TCRbeta CDR3 rearrangement, sequence reads were collapsed and filtered. For each sample, productive Simpson clonality was calculated by taking the square root of Simpson's diversity index across productive rearrangements. As stored in TCRdb, this immuneACCESS dataset retains in-frame rearrangements with V and J assigned. A fraction of the clones does not appear; measured against another copy, unresolved V genes explain less than half of the discrepancy, and the remainder lacks a known reason. V and J calls plus clone size are reproduced from that table; the DNA served to infer D and trimming. For this sample there are about 90,000 clones; about 82% appear just once. 3.4% of the sample goes to the ten largest clones.

The chain joins TRBV7-2 to TRBJ1-5; the D gene identity is not certain. The source material was peripheral blood. The TCR sequence derives from a man between 50 and 59 years old with acute or convalescent COVID-19. The CDR3 amino acid sequence is: CASSLGLGSGSNQPQHF. The DNA sequence reads TGTGCCAGCAGCTTAGGGTTAGGGTCGGGGAGCAATCAGCCCCAGCATTTT.